Shown below are 14 T cell receptor delta chains from a single sample sequenced in a study of gamma-delta chains in newborns, infants, children. TCRdb called clones from the reads again using CATT. The sample includes about 900 delta-chain clones, about 1.5% seen only once; the top ten take more than 30%. Sequenced sample: blood. Receptors were obtained from a child in good health.

In the case of this clone: The TCRdb protein, from a much larger clone, departs from this DNA's translation at residue 9, likely by read error; the protein shown derives from the DNA. The V call is TRDV2, the J call TRDJ3; D gene unclear. This CDR3 region has 18 residues. CDR1 is GEAIGNYY, CDR2 EKD, per germline. Trimming removed 1 base from V and 0 bases from J, with 12 bases in between. CDR3 DNA sequence: TGTGCCTGTGACACAGCTTGGGAAAACTCCTGGGACACCCGACAGATGTTTTTC. Residues: CACDTAWENSWDTRQMFF.

J is TRDJ2 and V is TRDV2; TRDD3 aligns across 11 bases. The CDR3 covers 17 residues. With 3 bases clipped from V and 4 bases from J, the junction kept 9 bases outside the gene matches. Per the germline V gene, CDR1 is GEAIGNYY and CDR2 is EKD. CDR3 in amino acids: CACDPVGDTRKTAQLFF. In nucleotides, the CDR3 is TGTGCCTGTGACCCTGTGGGGGATACGCGGAAGACAGCACAACTCTTCTTT.

This clone was seen only a few times. TCRdb shows a much larger clone's protein in place of this DNA's translation, and the two differ at residue 14, likely through a read error; the protein shown is translated from the DNA. This sequence joins TRDV1 and TRDJ1; TRDD3 matches at 10 bases. Per germline, CDR1 TSWWSYY and CDR2 QGS. The CDR3 is made up of 16 amino acids. The CDR3 region is CALASSWGIRNYKPIF. As DNA, the CDR3 is TGTGCTCTTGCTTCTAGCTGGGGGATAAGAAATTACAAACCCATCTTT.

This clone has only a few counts. This is likely an artifact of a read error, given a far larger clone one base away. Other DNA variants within this sample encode the same CDR3. This chain links TRDV1 with TRDJ1; maybe TRDD3 (6 bases). V shed 3 bases and J shed 5 bases, with 19 bases lying between them. The CDR3 totals 16 residues. Germline CDR1 is TSWWSYY and CDR2 is QGS. This CDR3 reads CALGDSRGGDTDKLIF. CDR3 nucleotides: TGTGCTCTTGGGGACTCCCGAGGGGGTGATACGGATAAACTCATCTTT.

This clone was found a few times. For this DNA, TCRdb reports the protein of a much larger clone, which diverges at residue 14, most likely from a read error; the protein presented here is translated directly from the DNA. The genes are TRDV2 and TRDJ1; 9 nucleotides match TRDD3. The CDR3 has 15 amino acids. Germline values: CDR1 GEAIGNYY, CDR2 EKD. The CDR3 region has the DNA TGTGCCTGTGACCTACTGGGGGACCACACCGATAAACTCACCTTT. Translation: CACDLLGDHTDKLTF.

This clone was counted only a few times. TCRdb records a much larger clone's protein for this DNA, with a difference at residue 6 that likely arises from a read error; the protein given is the translation of the DNA. The chain couples TRDV2 to TRDJ1; TRDD3 agrees at 13 bases. From germline, CDR1 is GEAIGNYY and CDR2 EKD. This CDR3 comprises 19 residues. V shed 2 bases and J 0 bases; nucleotides not matched to a gene: 11. The CDR3 sequence is CACDMDPSTGGYDTDKLIF. DNA of the CDR3: TGTGCCTGTGACATGGACCCTAGTACTGGGGGATACGACACCGATAAACTCATCTTT.

As for this clone: The protein in TCRdb stems from a much larger clone and differs at residue 16 from this DNA's translation, likely a read error; here the protein is translated from the DNA. V gene TRDV2 combines with J gene TRDJ3; D perhaps matches TRDD3 (5 bases). The CDR3 consists of 18 residues. Germline assignment: CDR1 GEAIGNYY and CDR2 EKD. CDR3 sequence reads: CACDTVLESSWDTRQLFF. CDR3 bases: TGTGCCTGTGACACCGTACTGGAGAGCTCCTGGGACACCCGACAGCTGTTTTTC.

As regards this clone: The amino acid sequence in TCRdb belongs to a much larger clone and departs from this DNA's translation at residue 12, likely a sequencing read error; the sequence shown is translated from the DNA. The CDR3 sequence is CACDTVGGGPYADKLIF. The DNA of the CDR3 is TGTGCCTGTGACACGGTTGGTGGGGGCCCGTACGCCGATAAACTCATCTTT. The genes are TRDV2 and TRDJ1; tentative D call: TRDD3 (6 bases). V lost 1 base and J lost 3, with 20 bases in between. Germline V gives CDR1 GEAIGNYY, CDR2 EKD. The CDR3 runs to 17 residues.

In regard to this clone: A read error may be the cause here, since a much bigger clone is one base away. The V call is TRDV1, the J call TRDJ1; perhaps TRDD1 as D (5 bases). The germline V and J ends were trimmed by 4 bases and 0 bases, with 24 bases remaining between them. The germline CDR1 and CDR2 sequences are TSWWSYY and QGS. The CDR3 has 19 residues. CDR3 region: CALGALKSGPVLYTDKLIF. The CDR3 region has the DNA TGTGCTCTTGGGGCATTGAAATCGGGGCCGGTTCTTTACACCGATAAACTCATCTTT.

Notes on this clone: It differs at one base from a far larger clone, so likely a read error. The same CDR3 can be traced to other DNA sequences in this sample. The chain couples TRDV2 to TRDJ1; 9 bases fit TRDD3. The length of the CDR3 is 15 residues. Germline V gene lookup returns CDR1 GEAIGNYY and CDR2 EKD. The CDR3 DNA is TGTGCCTGTGATCTACTGGGGGAGTACACCGATAAACTCATTTTT. This sequence encodes CACDLLGEYTDKLIF.

This clone was seen more than once but under ten times. The V and J genes are TRDV2 and TRDJ1; weak D call: TRDD3 (6 bases). The CDR3 is 15 residues long. Germline V gene data show CDR1 as GEAIGNYY and CDR2 as EKD. With 0 bases removed from V and 0 bases from J, the gap between germline ends came to 10 bases. This chain's CDR3 is CACDTVGGYTDKLIF. CDR3 DNA: TGTGCCTGTGACACCGTGGGGGGCTACACCGATAAACTCATCTTT.

This clone was counted between two and nine times. A far bigger clonotype differs at one base, so this is likely a read error. The rearrangement joins TRDV1 to TRDJ1; TRDD3 aligns across 12 bases. Germline V gives CDR1 TSWWSYY, CDR2 QGS. The CDR3 covers 22 residues. The CDR3, as DNA: TGTGCTCTTGGGGACCTCGCCTCCTCGTACTGGGGGATACTTGCTTACACCGATAGACTCATCTTT. Translation gives CALGDLASSYWGILAYTDRLIF.

This clone was recorded a few times. A far more abundant clone sits one base away, making this likely a read error. The chain links TRDV2 to TRDJ1, with D perhaps TRDD3 (6 bases). This CDR3 has 17 amino acids. CDR1 is GEAIGNYY, CDR2 EKD, per germline. The CDR3 here is CARDTVEGMMRTDKLIF. In DNA form, the CDR3 reads TGTGCCCGTGACACCGTCGAGGGGATGATGAGAACCGATAAACTCATCTTT.

About this clone: The protein in TCRdb stems from a much larger clone and differs at residue 15 from this DNA's translation, likely a read error; here the protein is translated from the DNA. The chain carries TRDV1 and TRDJ1, with 10 bases aligning to TRDD3. Germline V gives CDR1 TSWWSYY, CDR2 QGS. This CDR3 is 16 amino acids long. The CDR3 here is CALGDSRGGDTDKLTF. The CDR3 DNA reads TGTGCTCTTGGGGACTCCCGAGGGGGGGATACGGATAAACTCACCTTT.